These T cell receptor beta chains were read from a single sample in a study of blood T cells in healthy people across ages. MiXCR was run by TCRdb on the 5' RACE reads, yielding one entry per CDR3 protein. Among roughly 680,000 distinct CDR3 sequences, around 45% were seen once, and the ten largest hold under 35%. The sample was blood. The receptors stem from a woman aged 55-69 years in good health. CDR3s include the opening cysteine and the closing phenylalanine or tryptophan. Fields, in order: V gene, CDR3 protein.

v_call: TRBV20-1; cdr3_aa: CSAPPDGRFSGNTIYF
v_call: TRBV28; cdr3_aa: CASSSMTSGSYNEQFF
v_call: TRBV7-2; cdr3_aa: CASSLKRGGGNEQFF
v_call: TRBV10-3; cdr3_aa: CAISKLAETYNEQFF
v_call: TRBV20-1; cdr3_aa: CSARDSSGSTYEQYF
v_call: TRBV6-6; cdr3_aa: CASNTAGSYEQYF
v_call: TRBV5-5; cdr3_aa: CASSLGTADYGYTF
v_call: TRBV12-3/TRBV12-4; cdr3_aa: CASSFGDRGHEQYF
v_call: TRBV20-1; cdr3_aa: CSARDRMDSQETQYF
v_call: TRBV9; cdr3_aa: CASSVVPGGETQYF
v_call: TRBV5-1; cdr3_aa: CASTPGTQGNSPLHF
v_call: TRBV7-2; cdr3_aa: CASSSGYEQFF
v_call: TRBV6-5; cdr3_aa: CASRTRTEHLGEKLFF
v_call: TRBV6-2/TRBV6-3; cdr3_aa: CASAWGQTEAFF
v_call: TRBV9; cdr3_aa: CASSVGPRTDTQYF
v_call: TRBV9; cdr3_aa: CASSGLRSEQYF
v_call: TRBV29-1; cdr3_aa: CSVSNRGDEQYF
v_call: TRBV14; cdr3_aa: CASSQERGITTLNEQFF
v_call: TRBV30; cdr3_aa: CAWSVGLDRVYEQYF
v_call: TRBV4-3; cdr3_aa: CASSQDGTGPDEQFF
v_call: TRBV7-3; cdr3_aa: CASSRGRGYNEQFF
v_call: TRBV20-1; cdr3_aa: CSAGIAGVLYEQFF
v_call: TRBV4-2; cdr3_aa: CASSHTLTGGIQGTYNEQFF
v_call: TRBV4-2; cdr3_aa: CASSPMVNTEAFF
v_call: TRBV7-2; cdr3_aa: CASSLGGTIYNEQFF
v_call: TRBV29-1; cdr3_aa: CSVEEASGRSNEQYF
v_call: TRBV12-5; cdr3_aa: CASGSSSGTGGSTEAFF
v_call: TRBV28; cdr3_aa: CASSFERQGGETQYF
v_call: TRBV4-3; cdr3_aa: CASSQGGGNEQFF
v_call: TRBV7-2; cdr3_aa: CASSFQGADTEAFF
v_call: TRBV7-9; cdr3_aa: CASSGVSYNEQFF
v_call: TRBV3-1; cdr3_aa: CASSLLRSAKNIQYF
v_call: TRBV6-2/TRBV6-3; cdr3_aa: CATLDWAGNYNEQFF
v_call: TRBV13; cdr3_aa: CASSDRDRVADEQYF
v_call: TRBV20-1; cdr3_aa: CSARRPGQGLSPLHF
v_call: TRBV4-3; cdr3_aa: CASSQAGTEGQPQHF
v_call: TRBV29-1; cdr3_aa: CSVTRGVETQYF
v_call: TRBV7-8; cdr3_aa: CASSQGGRNQPQHF
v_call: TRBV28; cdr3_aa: CASKGGQRIYEQYF
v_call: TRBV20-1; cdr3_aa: CSARLGASARLWYEQYF
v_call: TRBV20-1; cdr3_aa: CSARGRASSYEQYF
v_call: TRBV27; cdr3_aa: CASRTRLNTEAFF
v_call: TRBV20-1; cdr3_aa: CSAKVPSTSYGYTF
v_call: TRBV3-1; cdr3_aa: CASGPRERLKETQYF
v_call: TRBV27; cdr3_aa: CASSLVRRESEKLFF
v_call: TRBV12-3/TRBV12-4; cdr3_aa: CASISGTDLAKNIQYF
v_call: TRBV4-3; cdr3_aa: CASSQDLGYQPQHF
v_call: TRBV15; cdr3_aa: CATSRDKRWDPRGTGELFF
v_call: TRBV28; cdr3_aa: CASSSGTPGYNEQFF
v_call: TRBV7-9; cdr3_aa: CASSPGPLAGEAFF
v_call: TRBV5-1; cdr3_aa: CASSSRGRGVFF
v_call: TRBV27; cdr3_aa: CASSPRQGSSGHTF
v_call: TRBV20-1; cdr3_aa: CSAEGGFNEQFF
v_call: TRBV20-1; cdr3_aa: CSARDDTSGRGEQFF
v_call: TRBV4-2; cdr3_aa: CASSQGLAGAVYEQFF